This entry describes one T cell receptor beta chain. The table came from immunoSEQ multiplex PCR; TCRdb's copy has only in-frame clones and leaves some out. In the table there are some 85,000 clones, around 94% of which are singletons. Per germline, CDR1 SEHNR and CDR2 FQNEAQ (reference sequence). Trimming took 5 bases from V and 4 from J; bases not matched to a gene: 8. The CDR3 has 14 amino acids. This sample stems from a study of technical replicates of blood from a handful of donors. This clonotype was obtained from a human donor in good health. The sequenced sample consisted of T cells isolated from PBMCs. The chain couples TRBV7-9 to TRBJ2-7; 7 bases are a match to TRBD1. Here the CDR3 reads CASSTWDRSYEQYF. The CDR3 DNA is TGTGCCAGCAGCACATGGGACAGAAGTTACGAGCAGTACTTC.